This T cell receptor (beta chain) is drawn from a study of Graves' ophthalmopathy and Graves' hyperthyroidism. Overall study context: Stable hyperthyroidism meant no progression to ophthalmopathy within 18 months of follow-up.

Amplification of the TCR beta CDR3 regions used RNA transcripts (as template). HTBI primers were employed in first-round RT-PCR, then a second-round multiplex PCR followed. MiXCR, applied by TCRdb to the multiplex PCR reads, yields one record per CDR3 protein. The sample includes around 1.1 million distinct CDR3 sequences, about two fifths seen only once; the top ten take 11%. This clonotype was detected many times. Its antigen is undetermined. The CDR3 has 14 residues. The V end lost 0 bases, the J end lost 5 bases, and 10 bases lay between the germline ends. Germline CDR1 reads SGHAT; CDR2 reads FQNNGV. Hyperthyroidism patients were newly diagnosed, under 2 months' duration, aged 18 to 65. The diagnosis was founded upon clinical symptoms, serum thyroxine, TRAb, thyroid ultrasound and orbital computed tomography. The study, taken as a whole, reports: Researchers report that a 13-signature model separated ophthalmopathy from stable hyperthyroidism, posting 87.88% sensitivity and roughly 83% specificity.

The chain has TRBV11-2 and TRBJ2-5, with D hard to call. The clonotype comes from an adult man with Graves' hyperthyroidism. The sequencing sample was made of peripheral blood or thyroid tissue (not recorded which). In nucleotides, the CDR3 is TGTGCCAGCAGCTTAGATCTTCGGATTGAGACCCAGTACTTC. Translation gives CASSLDLRIETQYF.